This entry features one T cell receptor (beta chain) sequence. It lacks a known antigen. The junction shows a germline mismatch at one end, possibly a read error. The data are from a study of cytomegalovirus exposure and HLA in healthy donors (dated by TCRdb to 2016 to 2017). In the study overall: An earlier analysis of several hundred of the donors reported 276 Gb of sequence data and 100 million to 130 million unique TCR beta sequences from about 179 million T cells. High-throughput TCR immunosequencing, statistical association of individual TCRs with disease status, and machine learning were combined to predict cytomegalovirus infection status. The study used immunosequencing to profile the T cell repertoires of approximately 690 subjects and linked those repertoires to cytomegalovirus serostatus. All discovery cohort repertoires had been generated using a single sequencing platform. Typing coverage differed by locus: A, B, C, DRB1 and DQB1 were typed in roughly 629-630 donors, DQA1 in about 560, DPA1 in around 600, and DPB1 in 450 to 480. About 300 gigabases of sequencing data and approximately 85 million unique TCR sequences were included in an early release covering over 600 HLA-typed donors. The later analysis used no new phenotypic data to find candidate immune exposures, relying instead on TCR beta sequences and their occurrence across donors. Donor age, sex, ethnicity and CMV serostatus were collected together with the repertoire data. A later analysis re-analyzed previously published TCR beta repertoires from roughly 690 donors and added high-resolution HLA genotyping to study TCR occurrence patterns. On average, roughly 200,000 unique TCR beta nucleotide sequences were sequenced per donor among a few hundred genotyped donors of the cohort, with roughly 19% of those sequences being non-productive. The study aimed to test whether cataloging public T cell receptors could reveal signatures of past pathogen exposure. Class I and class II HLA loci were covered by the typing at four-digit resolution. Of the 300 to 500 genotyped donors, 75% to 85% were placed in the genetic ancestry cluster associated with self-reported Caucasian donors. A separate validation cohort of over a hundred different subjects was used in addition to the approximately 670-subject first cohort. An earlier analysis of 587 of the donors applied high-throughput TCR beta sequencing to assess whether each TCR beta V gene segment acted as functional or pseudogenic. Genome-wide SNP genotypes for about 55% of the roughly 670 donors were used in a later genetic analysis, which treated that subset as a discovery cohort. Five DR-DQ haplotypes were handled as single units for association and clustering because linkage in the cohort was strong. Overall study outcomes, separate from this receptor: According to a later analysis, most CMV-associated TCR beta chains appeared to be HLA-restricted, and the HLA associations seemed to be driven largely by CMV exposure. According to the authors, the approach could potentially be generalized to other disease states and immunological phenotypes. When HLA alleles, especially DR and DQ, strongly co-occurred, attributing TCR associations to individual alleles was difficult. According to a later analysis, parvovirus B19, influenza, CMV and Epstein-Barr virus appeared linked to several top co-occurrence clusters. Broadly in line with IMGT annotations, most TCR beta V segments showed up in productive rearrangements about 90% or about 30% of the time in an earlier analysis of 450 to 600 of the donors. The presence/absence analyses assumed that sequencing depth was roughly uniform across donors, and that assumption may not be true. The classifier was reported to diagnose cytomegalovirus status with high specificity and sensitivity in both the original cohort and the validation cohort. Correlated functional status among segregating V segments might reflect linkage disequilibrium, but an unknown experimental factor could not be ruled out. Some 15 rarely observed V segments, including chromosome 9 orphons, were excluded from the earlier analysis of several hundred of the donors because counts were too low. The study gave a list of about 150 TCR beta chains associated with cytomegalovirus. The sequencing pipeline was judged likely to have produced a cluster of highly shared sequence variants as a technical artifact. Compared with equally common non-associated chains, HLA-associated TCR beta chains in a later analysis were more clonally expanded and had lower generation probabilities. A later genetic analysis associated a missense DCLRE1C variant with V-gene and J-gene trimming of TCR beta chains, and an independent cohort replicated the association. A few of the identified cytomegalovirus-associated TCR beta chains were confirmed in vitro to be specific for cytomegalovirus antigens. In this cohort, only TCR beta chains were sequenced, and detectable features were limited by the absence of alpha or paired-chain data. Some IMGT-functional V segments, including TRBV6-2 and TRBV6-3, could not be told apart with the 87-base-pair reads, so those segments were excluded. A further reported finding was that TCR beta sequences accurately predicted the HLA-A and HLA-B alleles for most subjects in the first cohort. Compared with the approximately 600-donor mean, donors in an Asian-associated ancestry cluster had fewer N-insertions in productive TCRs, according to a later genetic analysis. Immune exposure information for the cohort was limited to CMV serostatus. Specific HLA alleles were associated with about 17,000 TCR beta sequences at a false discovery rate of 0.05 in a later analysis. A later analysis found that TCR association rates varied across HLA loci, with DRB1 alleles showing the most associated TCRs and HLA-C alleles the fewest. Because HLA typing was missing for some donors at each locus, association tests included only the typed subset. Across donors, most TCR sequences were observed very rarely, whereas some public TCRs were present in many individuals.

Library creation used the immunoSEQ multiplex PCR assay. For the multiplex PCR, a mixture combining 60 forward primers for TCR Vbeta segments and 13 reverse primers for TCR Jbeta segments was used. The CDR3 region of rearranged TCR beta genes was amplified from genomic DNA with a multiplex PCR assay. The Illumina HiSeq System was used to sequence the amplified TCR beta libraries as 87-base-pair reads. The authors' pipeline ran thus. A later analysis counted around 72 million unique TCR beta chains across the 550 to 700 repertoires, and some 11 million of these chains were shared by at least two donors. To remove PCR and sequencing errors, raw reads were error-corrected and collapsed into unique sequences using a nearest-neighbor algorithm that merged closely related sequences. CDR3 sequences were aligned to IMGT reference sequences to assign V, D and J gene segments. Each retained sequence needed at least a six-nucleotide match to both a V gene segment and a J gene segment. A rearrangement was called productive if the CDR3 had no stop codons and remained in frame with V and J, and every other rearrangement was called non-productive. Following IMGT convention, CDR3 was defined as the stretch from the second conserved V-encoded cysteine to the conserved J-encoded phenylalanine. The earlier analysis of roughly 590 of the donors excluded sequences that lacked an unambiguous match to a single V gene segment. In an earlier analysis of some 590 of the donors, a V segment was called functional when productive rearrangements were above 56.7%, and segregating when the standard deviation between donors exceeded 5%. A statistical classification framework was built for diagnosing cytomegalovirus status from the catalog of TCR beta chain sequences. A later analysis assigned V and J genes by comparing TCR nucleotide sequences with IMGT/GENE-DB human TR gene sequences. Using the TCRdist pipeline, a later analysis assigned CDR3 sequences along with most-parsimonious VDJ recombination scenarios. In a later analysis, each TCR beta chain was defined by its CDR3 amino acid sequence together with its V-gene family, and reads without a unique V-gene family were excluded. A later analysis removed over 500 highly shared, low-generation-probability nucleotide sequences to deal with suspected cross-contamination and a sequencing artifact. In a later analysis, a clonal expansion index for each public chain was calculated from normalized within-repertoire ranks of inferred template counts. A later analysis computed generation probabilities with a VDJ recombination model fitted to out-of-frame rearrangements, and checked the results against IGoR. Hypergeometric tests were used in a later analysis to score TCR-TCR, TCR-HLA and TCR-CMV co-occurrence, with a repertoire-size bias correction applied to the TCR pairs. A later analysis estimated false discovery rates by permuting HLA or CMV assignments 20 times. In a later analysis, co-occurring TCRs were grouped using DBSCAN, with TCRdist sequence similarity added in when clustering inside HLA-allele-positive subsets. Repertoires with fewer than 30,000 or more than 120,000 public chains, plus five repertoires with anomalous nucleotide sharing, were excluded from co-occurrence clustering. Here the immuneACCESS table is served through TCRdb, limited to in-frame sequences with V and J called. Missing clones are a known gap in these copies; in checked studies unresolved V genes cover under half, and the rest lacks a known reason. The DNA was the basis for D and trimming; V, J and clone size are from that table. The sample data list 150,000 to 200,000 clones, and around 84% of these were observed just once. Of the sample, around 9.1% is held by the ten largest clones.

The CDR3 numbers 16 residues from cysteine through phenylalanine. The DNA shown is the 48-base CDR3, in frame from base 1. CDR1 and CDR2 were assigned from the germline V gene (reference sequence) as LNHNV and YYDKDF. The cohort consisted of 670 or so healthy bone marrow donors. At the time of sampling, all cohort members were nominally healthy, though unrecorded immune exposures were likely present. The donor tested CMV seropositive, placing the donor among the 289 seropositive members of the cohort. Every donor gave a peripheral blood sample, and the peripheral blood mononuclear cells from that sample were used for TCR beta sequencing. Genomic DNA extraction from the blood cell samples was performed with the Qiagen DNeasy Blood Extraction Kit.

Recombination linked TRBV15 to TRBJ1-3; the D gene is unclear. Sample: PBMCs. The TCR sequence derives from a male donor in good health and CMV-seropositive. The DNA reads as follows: TGTGCCACCAGCAGAGATCTAGGGAGCTCTGAAAACACCATATATTTT. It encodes CATSRDLGSSENTIYF. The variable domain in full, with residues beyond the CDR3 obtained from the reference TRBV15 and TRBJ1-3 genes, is DAMVIQNPRYQVTQFGKPVTLSCSQTLNHNVMYWYQQKSSQAPKLLFHYYDKDFNNEADTPDNFQSRRPNTSFCFLDIRSPGLGDTAMYLCATSRDLGSSENTIYFGEGSWLTVV.